This entry lists 30 T cell receptor beta chains sequenced from one sample in a study of CD8 T cells in Susac syndrome. The RNA, about 0.45 to 1 ug, was put through reverse transcription using random hexamers. MiXCR, applied by TCRdb to the immunoSEQ multiplex PCR reads, yields one record per CDR3 protein. The sample has under 150,000 distinct CDR3 sequences, 95% seen once. Sequencing input: CD4+ T cells from PBMCs. All receptors come from a human donor with Susac syndrome.

The chain joins TRBV29-1 to TRBJ2-7; D not resolved. The CDR3 covers 11 residues. Germline CDR1 and CDR2: SQVTM and ANQGSEA. Trimming removed 1 base at V and 7 bases at J, with 8 bases between. The CDR3 here is CSVEGSGEQYF. In DNA form, the CDR3 reads TGCAGCGTTGAAGGGTCTGGAGAGCAGTACTTC.

V is TRBV7-9 and J is TRBJ2-6; D remains ambiguous. The CDR3 is made up of 13 amino acids. Looked up from germline, CDR1 is SEHNR and CDR2 is FQNEAQ (reference sequence). Trimming took off 8 bases at V and 2 bases at J, with 7 bases between the two ends. CDR3 DNA: TGTGCCAGCCACCCGGCTGGGGCCAACGTCCTGACTTTC. This encodes CASHPAGANVLTF. Full variable domain (rest looked up from reference TRBV7-9 and TRBJ2-6): DTGVSQNPRHKITKRGQNVTFRCDPISEHNRLYWYRQTLGQGPEFLTYFQNEAQLEKSRLLSDRFSAERPKGSFSTLEIQRTEQGDSAMYLCASHPAGANVLTFGAGSRLTVL.

This clonotype appeared a single time. The rearrangement links TRBV29-1 to TRBJ2-5; 7 nucleotides match TRBD1. Per the germline V gene, CDR1 is SQVTM and CDR2 is ANQGSEA. The CDR3 runs 13 residues. V shed 4 bases, J shed 4 bases, and the junction held 6 bases outside the gene matches. The CDR3 loop reads CSVGAQGVETQYF. The CDR3 DNA reads as TGCAGCGTTGGGGCTCAGGGGGTAGAGACCCAGTACTTC.

This rearrangement joins TRBV20-1 to TRBJ2-7; 7 nucleotides agree with TRBD2. CDR1 is DFQATT, CDR2 SNEGSKA, per germline (reference sequence). The V segment lost 8 bases and the J segment 6 bases; nucleotides outside the gene matches: 10. This CDR3 is built from 12 residues. The CDR3 loop reads CSCWTRVSEQYF. For the CDR3, the DNA is TGCAGTTGTTGGACTAGGGTGAGCGAGCAGTACTTC.

The chain carries TRBV29-1 and TRBJ1-2; D is unclear. Per germline, CDR1 SQVTM and CDR2 ANQGSEA. Deletions cut 7 bases from V and 8 bases from J, with 17 bases between. The CDR3 is made up of 12 amino acids. The CDR3 DNA reads TGCAGCGGGACGGCAGGACCCTCGGGCTACACCTTC. Its protein product is CSGTAGPSGYTF.

The chain is built from TRBV29-1 and TRBJ2-5; perhaps TRBD1 as D (8 bases). The CDR3 spans 12 residues. Trimming removed 7 bases from V and 5 bases from J, with 14 bases in between. Germline V lookup: CDR1 SQVTM, CDR2 ANQGSEA. For the CDR3, the DNA is TGCAGCGGGTACAGGGGGGGCGAGACCCAGTACTTC. The encoded protein is CSGYRGGETQYF.

CDR3 sequence (DNA): TGTGCCAGTGTTCTCGGGACTAGCGGAGAGACCCAGTACTTC. It translates to CASVLGTSGETQYF. J is TRBJ2-5 and V is TRBV2; 11 bases map to TRBD2. With 9 bases clipped from V and 4 bases from J, the junction kept 7 bases outside the gene matches. Germline assignment: CDR1 SNHLY and CDR2 FYNNEI. This CDR3 is 14 amino acids long.

V and J are TRBV19 and TRBJ2-7; TRBD1 matches at 8 bases. The CDR3 is made up of 14 amino acids. V dropped 5 bases and J dropped 6; count of bases not matched to a gene: 9. Germline CDR1 is LNHDA and CDR2 is SQIVND (reference sequence). CDR3 coding DNA: TGTGCCAGTAGTGCCCGGACAGGGTTAGGCGAGCAGTACTTC. Amino acids: CASSARTGLGEQYF.

This clonotype turned up a few times. This chain links TRBV28 with TRBJ2-1; D is unresolved. Trimming removed 2 bases at V and 6 bases at J, with 2 bases between. This CDR3 region has 11 residues. CDR1 is MDHEN and CDR2 is SYDVKM in the germline V gene. The CDR3: CASSLINEQFF. CDR3 DNA sequence: TGTGCCAGCAGTTTAATCAATGAGCAGTTCTTC.

The chain carries TRBV12-3 or TRBV12-4 and TRBJ2-1, with 8 bases identical to TRBD1. V was clipped by 6 bases and J by 5 bases; unmatched bases: 3. The CDR3 runs 13 residues. CDR3 DNA sequence: TGTGCCAGCAGAGGACAGGGAGACAATGAGCAGTTCTTC. Its protein product is CASRGQGDNEQFF.

The chain combines TRBV21-1 with TRBJ2-6; the DNA was not compared with TRBD2, the D call given in the table. TRBV21-1 counts as a pseudogene. This CDR3 spans 18 amino acids. Here the CDR3 reads CASSLLGGSHTGANVLTF. The CDR3 coding sequence is TGTGCCAGCAGCCTCCTAGGGGGAAGCCACACTGGGGCCAACGTCCTGACTTTC.

The CDR3 region has the DNA TGCGCCAGCAGCTCGGGGACAGGGAGGAATGAGCAGTTCTTC. Translating it yields CASSSGTGRNEQFF. V gene TRBV5-1 combines with J gene TRBJ2-1; 9 bases agree with TRBD1. CDR3 length: 14 amino acids. Germline loops: CDR1 SGHRS, CDR2 YFSETQ. J gave up 7 bases and V 3 bases, and 5 bases lay outside the gene matches.

The chain is built from TRBV4-1 and TRBJ1-2; 7 positions agree with TRBD1. The CDR3 length is 16 residues. Trimming removed 3 bases from V and 8 bases from J; junction bases left unmatched: 15. CDR1 and CDR2 (germline): MGHRA, YSYEKL. CDR3 DNA sequence: TGCGCCAGCAGCCATGTTATCCTACAGGGGACTCGCGGCTACACCTTC. As protein: CASSHVILQGTRGYTF.

The chain links TRBV3-1 to TRBJ1-5; D not resolved. Germline values: CDR1 LGHDT, CDR2 YNNKEL (reference sequence). V lost 1 base to trimming and J lost 7 bases, with 8 bases between them. CDR3 length: 13 residues. CDR3 amino acids: CASSQGRGQPQHF. The CDR3 DNA reads as TGTGCCAGCAGCCAAGGTAGAGGGCAGCCCCAGCATTTT.

This chain links TRBV20-1 with TRBJ2-1; TRBD2 aligns across 9 bases. The CDR3 runs 16 residues. After removal of 0 bases from V and 10 bases from J, the junction contained 13 bases not matched to a gene. Germline CDR1 DFQATT, CDR2 SNEGSKA (reference sequence). The CDR3 reads CSARDRGTSKKVEQFF. Here the CDR3 DNA reads TGCAGTGCTAGAGACAGAGGGACTAGCAAAAAGGTCGAGCAGTTCTTC.

V gene TRBV28 combines with J gene TRBJ2-7, with TRBD1 matching 11 bases. The CDR3 has 15 residues. The V segment lost 5 bases and the J segment 4 bases; nucleotides outside the gene matches: 7. From germline, CDR1 is MDHEN and CDR2 SYDVKM. The CDR3 here is CASSLAGTGGYEQYF. CDR3 coding DNA: TGTGCCAGCAGTCTCGCCGGGACAGGGGGATACGAGCAGTACTTC.

The chain employs TRBV4-1 and TRBJ1-1; TRBD1 might be the D (6 bases). Trimming left V 0 bases short and J 7 bases short, with 12 bases between. Germline CDR1 is MGHRA and CDR2 is YSYEKL. The CDR3 is 14 amino acids. This CDR3 is CASSQDGGRNEAFF. The CDR3 region has the DNA TGCGCCAGCAGCCAAGATGGGGGGCGTAATGAAGCTTTCTTT.

This clonotype was seen just once. The rearrangement uses TRBV29-1 and TRBJ2-2; 12 nucleotides match TRBD1. J lost 4 bases, V lost 7 bases, and 4 bases had no gene match. Germline values: CDR1 SQVTM, CDR2 ANQGSEA. The CDR3 extends over 14 amino acids. The CDR3 DNA is TGCAGCGGGGGACAGGGGGCCTTCACCGGGGAGCTGTTTTTT. As protein: CSGGQGAFTGELFF.

This rearrangement joins TRBV6-5 to TRBJ2-2, with 7 bases fitting TRBD1. J was trimmed by 0 bases and V by 4 bases; bases with no gene match: 2. This CDR3 spans 15 amino acids. Germline V lookup: CDR1 MNHEY, CDR2 SVGAGI. CDR3 protein: CASSSQGTNTGELFF. Here the CDR3 DNA reads TGTGCCAGCAGTTCACAGGGGACGAACACCGGGGAGCTGTTTTTT.

In this sample, this clonotype turned up once. The gene calls are TRBV11-2 and TRBJ2-1; no clear D. V lost 1 base to trimming and J lost 5 bases, with 15 bases between them. This CDR3 contains 16 residues. The germline V gene has CDR1 SGHAT and CDR2 FQNNGV. This CDR3 is CASSLVSQDLHNEQFF. The CDR3 bases are TGTGCCAGCAGCTTAGTGTCCCAGGACCTGCACAATGAGCAGTTCTTC.

This sequence joins TRBV12-3 or TRBV12-4 and TRBJ1-2; weak D call: TRBD1 (6 bases). The V end was cut by 7 bases, the J end by 2 bases, with 14 bases between. CDR3 size: 14 residues. The CDR3 spells CASTIPGHNYGYTF. As DNA, the CDR3 is TGTGCCAGCACCATTCCGGGACACAACTATGGCTACACCTTC.

The chain is built from TRBV2 and TRBJ2-5, with D hard to call. Germline CDR1 and CDR2: SNHLY and FYNNEI. The CDR3 totals 11 residues. Trimming pared 4 bases from V and 5 bases from J, leaving 5 bases between. The CDR3 sequence is CASSGGETQYF. CDR3 sequence (DNA): TGTGCCAGCAGTGGTGGGGAGACCCAGTACTTC.

The chain combines TRBV5-1 with TRBJ2-1; D gene uncertain. Per germline, CDR1 SGHRS and CDR2 YFSETQ. This CDR3 is built from 15 residues. Trimming removed 4 bases at V and 6 bases at J, with 17 bases between. CDR3 sequence: CASSQPERPRNEQFF. CDR3 bases: TGCGCCAGCAGCCAGCCGGAGCGACCACGCAATGAGCAGTTCTTC.

The rearrangement uses TRBV5-1 and TRBJ1-1; D is undetermined. Germline V gives CDR1 SGHRS, CDR2 YFSETQ. This CDR3 is built from 14 residues. V was cut by 5 bases and J by 0 bases, with 11 bases left in between. The CDR3 nucleotides are TGCGCCAGCAGTCGCAGTTCCATGAACACTGAAGCTTTCTTT. This sequence encodes CASSRSSMNTEAFF. The variable domain in full, completed from reference TRBV5-1 and TRBJ1-1, reads KAGVTQTPRYLIKTRGQQVTLSCSPISGHRSVSWYQQTPGQGLQFLFEYFSETQRNKGNFPGRFSGRQFSNSRSEMNVSTLELGDSALYLCASSRSSMNTEAFFGQGTRLTVV.

The chain uses TRBV12-3 or TRBV12-4 and TRBJ2-1; maybe TRBD2 (5 bases). The length of the CDR3 is 14 residues. The ends were cut back, 3 bases at V and 0 bases at J, with 6 bases in the middle. This CDR3 is CASSLGVSYNEQFF. As DNA, the CDR3 is TGTGCCAGCAGTTTGGGAGTCTCCTACAATGAGCAGTTCTTC.

The rearrangement joins TRBV4-1 to TRBJ2-7; no clear D gene. This CDR3 contains 15 residues. The V and J ends lost 0 bases and 6 bases respectively, with 15 bases between them. Germline lookup yields CDR1 MGHRA and CDR2 YSYEKL. Here the CDR3 DNA reads TGCGCCAGCAGCCAAGATCCCGATGGCGGCTTCGAGCAGTACTTC. The encoded protein is CASSQDPDGGFEQYF.

The DNA for the CDR3 is TGCAGCGTTGTTGCAGTAGCCAAAAACATTCAGTACTTC. Residues: CSVVAVAKNIQYF. V and J are TRBV29-1 and TRBJ2-4, with D unresolved. Germline loops: CDR1 SQVTM, CDR2 ANQGSEA. V gave up 4 bases and J gave up 0 bases, with 7 bases separating them. The CDR3 is 13 amino acids.

V is TRBV24-1 and J is TRBJ2-7; D is perhaps TRBD2 (6 bases). Trimming shortened V by 3 bases and J by 8 bases, and 13 bases separated the two germline ends. The CDR3 extends over 13 amino acids. In germline, CDR1 is KGHDR, CDR2 SFDVKD. CDR3 coding DNA: TGTGCCACCAGTGATGGTGGAGGGTACCAGCAGTACTTC. It yields the protein CATSDGGGYQQYF.

The V call is TRBV4-2, the J call TRBJ2-5; 10 bases match TRBD2. The length of the CDR3 is 16 residues. Germline CDR1 and CDR2: LGHNA and YNFKEQ. Trimming took 4 bases from V and 3 from J; bases not matched to a gene: 8. CDR3 DNA: TGTGCCAGCAGCCTCAACCAGCGGGGGGGCGAAGAGACCCAGTACTTC. This encodes CASSLNQRGGEETQYF.

The V gene is TRBV2, the J gene TRBJ2-1; TRBD2 agrees at 11 bases. This CDR3 is built from 17 residues. Trimming took 8 bases from V and 0 from J; bases not matched to a gene: 9. Looked up from germline, CDR1 is SNHLY and CDR2 is FYNNEI. In DNA, the CDR3 is TGTGCCAGCCTAGCGGGAGGAAAAAAGAGCTCCTACAATGAGCAGTTCTTC. The encoded protein is CASLAGGKKSSYNEQFF.